Shown below are 21 T cell receptor beta chains from a single sample sequenced in a study of blood T cells in healthy people across ages. A sample-barcoded 5' primer and a J-beta primer mix were used in a second PCR of about 6 to 12 cycles. Each CDR3 protein gets one entry after TCRdb re-called the 5' RACE reads with MiXCR. Of roughly 700,000 distinct CDR3 sequences in the sample, around 25% were seen once. The same sample was also used in a study of T cells of mothers and their children.

The specimen was blood. The source of these receptors is a boy between 5 and 17 years old in good health.

The sample holds a few counts of this clonotype. This chain connects TRBV11-2 to TRBJ1-2, with 9 bases aligning to TRBD1. The CDR3 runs 15 residues. Looked up from germline, CDR1 is SGHAT and CDR2 is FQNNGV. Trimming took 7 bases from V and 8 from J; bases not matched to a gene: 14. CDR3 nucleotides: TGTGCCAGCACCTCGTTTGGACAGGGGCTGTCGGGCTACACCTTC. Translated, it gives CASTSFGQGLSGYTF.

The chain couples TRBV5-1 to TRBJ1-1; D possibly corresponds to TRBD1 (5 bases). CDR3 size: 13 residues. V was shortened by 4 bases and J by 11 bases, with 18 bases between the two germline ends. The germline V gene encodes CDR1 SGHRS and CDR2 YFSETQ. The CDR3 region is CASSLETGTGAFF. In DNA form, the CDR3 reads TGCGCCAGCAGCCTAGAGACGGGGACTGGGGCTTTCTTT.

This clonotype came up a few times. V and J are TRBV5-5 and TRBJ2-2; D not resolved. CDR3 length equals 15 residues. Germline CDR1 reads SGHKS; CDR2 reads YYEKEE (reference sequence). V lost 2 bases to trimming and J lost 4 bases, with 12 bases between them. The CDR3 loop reads CASSFQLEGTGELFF. For the CDR3, the DNA is TGTGCCAGCAGCTTCCAGTTGGAAGGCACCGGGGAGCTGTTTTTT.

This clonotype was observed a few times. V usage is TRBV5-6 and J usage is TRBJ2-5, with 7 nucleotides matching TRBD1. CDR3 size: 16 residues. Germline trimming cut 4 bases from V and 3 bases from J; bases unmatched to any gene: 12. Germline V gene lookup returns CDR1 SGHDT and CDR2 YYEEEE. CDR3 loop: CASSPSLDRKEETQYF. CDR3 nucleotides: TGTGCCAGCAGCCCAAGTCTGGACAGGAAGGAAGAGACCCAGTACTTC.

This clonotype has only a few counts. The chain's CDR3 is CASSQESKFGAFF. The CDR3 region has the DNA TGCGCCAGCAGCCAAGAAAGTAAGTTCGGAGCTTTCTTT. The chain couples TRBV4-1 to TRBJ1-1; no clear D. The CDR3 is made up of 13 amino acids. Germline CDR1 is MGHRA and CDR2 is YSYEKL. Trimming took 0 bases from V and 10 from J, leaving 12 bases between them.

The chain employs TRBV28 and TRBJ2-7; D perhaps matches TRBD2 (5 bases). This CDR3 region has 15 residues. V lost 4 bases and J lost 6, with 19 bases in between. Germline-derived CDR1 and CDR2 are MDHEN and SYDVKM. CDR3 sequence: CASSSGKTKFPEQYF. The CDR3 DNA reads as TGTGCCAGCAGTTCGGGCAAGACTAAATTCCCCGAGCAGTACTTC.

The chain employs TRBV7-9 and TRBJ2-7; D gene ambiguous. This CDR3 region has 14 residues. Germline V lookup: CDR1 SEHNR, CDR2 FQNEAQ (reference sequence). The germline V and J ends were trimmed by 0 bases and 6 bases, with 12 bases remaining between them. The CDR3 reads CASSLALVGIEQYF. In DNA form, the CDR3 reads TGTGCCAGCAGCTTAGCCCTGGTAGGAATCGAGCAGTACTTC.

This clonotype has only a few counts. The chain couples TRBV29-1 to TRBJ1-2; D not resolved. Trimming took off 5 bases at V and 4 bases at J, with 8 bases between the two ends. The germline gives CDR1 SQVTM, CDR2 ANQGSEA. The CDR3 runs 11 residues. The CDR3 DNA sequence: TGCAGCGTTCGGTGGATCTATGGCTACACCTTC. Its translation is CSVRWIYGYTF.

The chain links TRBV5-1 to TRBJ2-5; TRBD2 agrees at 10 bases. The J call may be faulty, since TRBJ2-1 better matches the DNA end. The germline gives CDR1 SGHRS, CDR2 YFSETQ. This CDR3 is 16 amino acids long. The CDR3 loop is CASSSLLAGNANEQFF. The CDR3 bases are TGCGCCAGCAGCTCCTTACTAGCGGGGAATGCTAATGAGCAGTTCTTC.

This clonotype was found a few times. The V call is TRBV2, the J call TRBJ2-2; tentatively, D is TRBD2 (6 bases). Trimming pared 3 bases from V and 8 bases from J, leaving 16 bases between. Looked up from germline, CDR1 is SNHLY and CDR2 is FYNNEI. This CDR3 has 15 residues. Here the CDR3 DNA reads TGTGCCAGCAGTGATGGAGGGATTGGTATAGGGGAGCTGTTTTTT. It yields the protein CASSDGGIGIGELFF.

This clonotype was seen more than once but under ten times. This sequence joins TRBV7-2 and TRBJ2-5; D unclear. Germline CDR1 SGHTA, CDR2 FQGNSA. The ends were cut back, 4 bases at V and 2 bases at J, with 8 bases in the middle. CDR3 size: 13 residues. The CDR3 DNA reads as TGTGCCAGCAGCTCCGACATTCAAGAGACCCAGTACTTC. It specifies CASSSDIQETQYF.

The genes are TRBV9 and TRBJ2-3, with 7 bases matching TRBD1. Germline trimming cut 4 bases from V and 0 bases from J; bases unmatched to any gene: 8. Germline V lookup: CDR1 SGDLS, CDR2 YYNGEE. The CDR3 is made up of 16 amino acids. DNA for the CDR3: TGTGCCAGCAGCCCACGGACAGGAGATAGCACAGATACGCAGTATTTT. This gives the protein CASSPRTGDSTDTQYF. Looking up the rest from reference TRBV9 and TRBJ2-3 gives the full variable domain: DSGVTQTPKHLITATGQRVTLRCSPRSGDLSVYWYQQSLDQGLQFLIQYYNGEERAKGNILERFSAQQFPDLHSELNLSSLELGDSALYFCASSPRTGDSTDTQYFGPGTRLTVL.

V and J are TRBV4-2 and TRBJ1-2; 7 positions agree with TRBD1. J was trimmed by 8 bases and V by 4 bases; bases with no gene match: 13. This CDR3 region has 15 residues. Germline lookup yields CDR1 LGHNA and CDR2 YNFKEQ. CDR3 sequence reads: CASSPREPGGQGYTF. The CDR3 bases are TGTGCCAGCAGCCCCCGTGAACCAGGGGGTCAGGGCTACACCTTC.

This clonotype was counted a few times. V usage is TRBV2 and J usage is TRBJ2-1, with 13 bases aligning to TRBD2. The CDR3 has 14 amino acids. Germline trimming cut 4 bases from V and 9 bases from J; bases unmatched to any gene: 3. Germline loops: CDR1 SNHLY, CDR2 FYNNEI. The CDR3 DNA is TGTGCCAGCAGTGCTAGGACTAGCGGGAGTGAGCAGTTCTTC. The encoded protein is CASSARTSGSEQFF.

This clonotype occurred a few times. CDR3 nucleotide sequence: TGTGCCAGCAGCCAAGTCCGGAACACCCTGGGTATTGAGCAGTTCTTC. Its translation: CASSQVRNTLGIEQFF. The rearrangement joins TRBV3-1 to TRBJ2-1; no clear D gene. Deletions cut 1 base from V and 9 bases from J, with 19 bases between. The CDR3 spans 16 residues. Germline V CDR1 and CDR2: LGHDT, YNNKEL (reference sequence).

The V call is TRBV12-3 or TRBV12-4, the J call TRBJ2-1; 7 bases are shared with TRBD2. The CDR3 is 14 residues long. V shed 4 bases and J 7 bases; nucleotides not matched to a gene: 7. The CDR3 nucleotides read TGTGCCAGCAGTTACGGGGGGATCGTGAATGAGCAGTTCTTC. Translated, it gives CASSYGGIVNEQFF.

This clonotype was observed a few times. The chain combines TRBV4-1 with TRBJ2-5; either TRBD1 or TRBD2 may supply D (5 bases each). V was pared by 4 bases and J by 4 bases, with 19 bases between. Looked up from germline, CDR1 is MGHRA and CDR2 is YSYEKL. This CDR3 comprises 16 residues. The CDR3 region is CASSPISKGGGETQYF. The CDR3 nucleotides are TGCGCCAGCAGCCCGATCTCCAAAGGTGGGGGAGAGACCCAGTACTTC.

V is TRBV5-1 and J is TRBJ1-1; 8 bases are a match to TRBD1. CDR1 is SGHRS, CDR2 YFSETQ, per germline. Trimming removed 0 bases from V and 6 bases from J; junction bases left unmatched: 7. This CDR3 has 15 amino acids. The CDR3 DNA is TGCGCCAGCAGCTTGGTGGCAGGGGGCACCCCTGAAGCTTTCTTT. This codes for CASSLVAGGTPEAFF.

The CDR3 here is CAIRLQEFGNTIYF. DNA for the CDR3: TGTGCCATCAGGTTACAGGAATTTGGAAACACCATATATTTT. The chain links TRBV10-3 to TRBJ1-3; TRBD1 is a possible D gene (5 bases). This CDR3 spans 14 amino acids. Between the trimmed V and J ends, which lost 6 bases and 3 bases, there was a span of 12 bases. Germline V gene data show CDR1 as ENHRY and CDR2 as SYGVKD.

V and J are TRBV28 and TRBJ2-3, with TRBD2 matching 8 bases. This CDR3 is built from 16 residues. The V gene end was trimmed by 8 bases and the J gene end by 1 base; junction bases not matched to a gene: 11. CDR1 MDHEN and CDR2 SYDVKM come from the germline V gene. Written as DNA, the CDR3 is TGTGCCAGCGATACCCGAGCGGGAGCCGGCACAGATACGCAGTATTTT. It codes for CASDTRAGAGTDTQYF.

In this sample, this clonotype turned up a few times. The V and J genes are TRBV10-3 and TRBJ2-5, with 10 nucleotides matching TRBD1. The last part of the DNA fits TRBJ2-7 better; the J call may be wrong. CDR1 is ENHRY, CDR2 SYGVKD, per germline. The CDR3 consists of 14 residues. This CDR3 is CAISPGQGPYEQYF. CDR3 DNA sequence: TGTGCCATCAGCCCGGGACAGGGGCCCTACGAGCAGTACTTC.